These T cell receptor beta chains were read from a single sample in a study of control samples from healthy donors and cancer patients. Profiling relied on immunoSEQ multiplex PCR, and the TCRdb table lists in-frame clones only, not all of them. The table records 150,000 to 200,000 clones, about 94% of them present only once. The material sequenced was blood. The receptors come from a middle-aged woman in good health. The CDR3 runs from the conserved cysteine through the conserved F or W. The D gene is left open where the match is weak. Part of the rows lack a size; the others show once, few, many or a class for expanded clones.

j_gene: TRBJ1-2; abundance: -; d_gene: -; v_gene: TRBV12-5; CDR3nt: TGTGCTAGTGGTTTGTACCAAGCAAACTATGGCTACACCTTC; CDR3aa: CASGLYQANYGYTF
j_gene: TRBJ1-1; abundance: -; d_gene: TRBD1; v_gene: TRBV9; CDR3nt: TGTGCCAGCAGCGTAGCTAGGGGGCCGTACACTGAAGCTTTCTTT; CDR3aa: CASSVARGPYTEAFF
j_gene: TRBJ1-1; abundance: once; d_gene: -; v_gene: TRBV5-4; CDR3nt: TGTGCCAGCAGCCCCGGAGAAATGAACACTGAAGCTTTCTTT; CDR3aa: CASSPGEMNTEAFF
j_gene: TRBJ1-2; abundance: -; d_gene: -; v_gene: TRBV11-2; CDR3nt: TGTGCCAGCAGCTTACTCGCCAGGGATGGCTACACCTTC; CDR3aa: CASSLLARDGYTF
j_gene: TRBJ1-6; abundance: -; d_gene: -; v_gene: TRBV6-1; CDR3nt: TGTGCCAGCAGTGAAGGAGCTTCACCCCTCCACTTT; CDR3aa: CASSEGASPLHF
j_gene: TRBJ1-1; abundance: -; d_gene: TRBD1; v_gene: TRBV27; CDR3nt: TGTGCCAGCAGTAAACTACAGGGGGGTCATGGCACTGAAGCTTTCTTT; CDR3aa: CASSKLQGGHGTEAFF
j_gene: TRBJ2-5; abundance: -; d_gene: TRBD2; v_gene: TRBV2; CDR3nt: TGTGCCAGCAGAAGCGGGGGGCTCCAAGAGACCCAGTACTTC; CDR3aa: CASRSGGLQETQYF
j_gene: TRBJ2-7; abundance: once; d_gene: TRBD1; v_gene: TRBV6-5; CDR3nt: TGTGCCAGCAGTTACCAAAGGACAGGGGGCTACGAGCAGTACTTC; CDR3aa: CASSYQRTGGYEQYF
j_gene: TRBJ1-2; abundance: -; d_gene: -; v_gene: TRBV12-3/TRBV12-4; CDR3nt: TGTGCCAGCAGTTTAGCGGTCTATGGCTACACCTTC; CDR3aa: CASSLAVYGYTF
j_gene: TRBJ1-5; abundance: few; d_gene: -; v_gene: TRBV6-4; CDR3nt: TGTGCCAGCAGTGACGGCTGCTTTAACAGTAGCAATCAGCCCCAGCATTTT; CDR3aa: CASSDGCFNSSNQPQHF
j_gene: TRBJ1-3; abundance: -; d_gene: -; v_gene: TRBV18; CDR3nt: TGTGCCAGCTCACCACCCGCAGGGCGCTCTGGAAACACCATATATTTT; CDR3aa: CASSPPAGRSGNTIYF
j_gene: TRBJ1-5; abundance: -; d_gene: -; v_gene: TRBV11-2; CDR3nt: TGTGCCAGCAGCAAAACTATATCGGGGGATCAGCCCCAGCATTTT; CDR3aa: CASSKTISGDQPQHF
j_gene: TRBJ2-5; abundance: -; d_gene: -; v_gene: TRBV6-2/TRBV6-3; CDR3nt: TGTGCCAGCAGTTACCCCCCGATGGAGACCCAGTACTTC; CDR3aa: CASSYPPMETQYF
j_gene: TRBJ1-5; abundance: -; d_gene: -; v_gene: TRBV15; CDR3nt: TGTGCCACCAGCATGCCGACGACTCAGCCCCAGCATTTT; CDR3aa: CATSMPTTQPQHF
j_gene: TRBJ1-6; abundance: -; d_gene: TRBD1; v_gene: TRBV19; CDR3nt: TGTGCCAGTAGTCTGGCCTGGGACAGTTATAATTCACCCCTCCACTTT; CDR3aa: CASSLAWDSYNSPLHF
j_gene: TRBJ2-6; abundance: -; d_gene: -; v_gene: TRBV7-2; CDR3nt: TGTGCCAGCAGCTTAATTCCTTCTGGGGCCAACGTCCTGACTTTC; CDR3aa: CASSLIPSGANVLTF
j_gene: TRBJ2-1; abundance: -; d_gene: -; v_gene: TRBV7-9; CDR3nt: TGTGCCAGCAGCTATAGTGGGGTCAATGAGCAGTTCTTC; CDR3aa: CASSYSGVNEQFF
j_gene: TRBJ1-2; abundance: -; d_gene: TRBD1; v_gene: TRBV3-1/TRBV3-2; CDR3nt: TGTGCCAGCAGCCAAGAGATACGGACAGGGGGCTCTGTCGGATATGGCTACACCTTC; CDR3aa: CASSQEIRTGGSVGYGYTF
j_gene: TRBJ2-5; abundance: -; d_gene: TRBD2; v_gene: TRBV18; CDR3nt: TGTGCCAGCTCGCCCGGGGGGACGTCAGAGACCCAGTACTTC; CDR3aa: CASSPGGTSETQYF
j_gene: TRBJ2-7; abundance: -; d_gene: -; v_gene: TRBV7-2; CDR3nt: TGTGCCAGCAGCCCGGTGTCGACCCATCAAGGAAGGTCCTACGAGCAGTACTTC; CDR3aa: CASSPVSTHQGRSYEQYF
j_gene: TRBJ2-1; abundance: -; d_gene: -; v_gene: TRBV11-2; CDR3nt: TGTGCCAGCAGCTTACGCCTGGATGAGCAGTTCTTC; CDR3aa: CASSLRLDEQFF